This T cell receptor (beta chain) was obtained from a study of cytotoxic CD8 clonotypes in ibrutinib-treated CLL (dated by TCRdb to about 2021). In the study overall: The cohort included around 16 treatment-naive and about a dozen relapsed/refractory patients; about 17 were IGHV unmutated. Every remission and progressive disease sample was obtained while ibrutinib was still being received by the patients. Cryopreserved peripheral blood mononuclear cells were obtained prior to treatment, at the time of response, and at either disease progression or sustained remission. Samples averaged roughly 260,000 productive templates and tens of thousands of productive rearrangements. Partial responses were observed in approximately 24 patients and complete responses in 2; after a median follow-up of roughly 72 months, remission was maintained in 15 or so patients and progression was observed in some twelve. Samples at response were collected after a median of around twelve months of treatment, with a range of about 6 to 40 months. Of the approximately 90 participants in the trial, approximately 25 had longitudinal samples available.

Interpreted using the paper, the time point label stands for: about twelve months on ibrutinib. For TCR beta library preparation, roughly 2 micrograms of genomic DNA were extracted from the cryopreserved PBMCs. Longitudinal blood samples from CLL patients receiving ibrutinib monotherapy were subjected to high-throughput TCR beta sequencing. The patients were enrolled in a single-center, open-label phase 2 trial of ibrutinib monotherapy. The germline V gene supplies CDR1 MDHEN and CDR2 SYDVKM. Relative to germline, V is 6 bases shorter and J is 3 bases shorter, with 6 bases between their ends. From the cysteine through the phenylalanine, the CDR3 covers 11 amino acids. Only the CDR3 portion is preserved as DNA: 33 bases, with reading frame beginning at the first base. The research as a whole found: Baseline clonality exceeded that of age-matched healthy donors and correlated strongly with circulating CD8+ T-cell counts. Clonality increased at ibrutinib response, stayed stable in sustained remission, and fell back toward baseline at progression. Lymph node repertoires were not examined, and the timing of sampling was not matched between patients in sustained remission and those whose disease progressed. Public clonotypes were rare and either shrank or stayed stable during treatment, and the rise in clonality at ibrutinib response reflected expansion of private clonotypes.

A MiSeq instrument was used for deep resolution sequencing, which targeted depths ranging from 1 in 1 million up to 1 in 200,000 T cells, with coverage averaging 10x for each clonotype. The immunoSEQ hsTCRB Kit was used to generate TCR beta libraries. From the authors' description of their analysis: The data were analyzed with ImmunoSEQ Analyzer and ImmunoSEQ Data Assistant, and V, D and J gene assignments followed IMGT definitions. Clonality, with values ranging from 0 to 1, was calculated as one minus the normalized Shannon entropy of productive rearrangement frequencies. Only overrepresented clonotypes making up at least 0.05% of each patient's repertoire were included in the public clonotype analysis. Fewer than 15 age-matched healthy donor repertoires from immuneACCESS served as clonality controls. Sourced from immuneACCESS, this table was stored by TCRdb with only in-frame sequences that have V and J called. A share of the clones is absent; for the studies checked, an unresolved V gene accounts for under half, and the remainder has no known explanation. V, J and clone size were drawn from that table, and D and trimming were deduced from the DNA. Across this sample there are roughly 56,000 clones, with approximately 71% seen only once. The ten top clones hold 43% of the sample.

This clone was observed a few times. There is no known antigen for this receptor. Base qualities are not provided; no much larger clone lies one nucleotide away. The rearranged segments are TRBV28 and TRBJ2-7, with no reliable assignment of the D segment. The sequencing here drew on PBMCs, taken after 12 months of ibrutinib treatment. This TCR came from a human donor with chronic lymphocytic leukemia. CDR3 sequence: CASRLGYEQYF. Here is the DNA: TGTGCCAGCAGACTCGGCTACGAGCAGTACTTC.